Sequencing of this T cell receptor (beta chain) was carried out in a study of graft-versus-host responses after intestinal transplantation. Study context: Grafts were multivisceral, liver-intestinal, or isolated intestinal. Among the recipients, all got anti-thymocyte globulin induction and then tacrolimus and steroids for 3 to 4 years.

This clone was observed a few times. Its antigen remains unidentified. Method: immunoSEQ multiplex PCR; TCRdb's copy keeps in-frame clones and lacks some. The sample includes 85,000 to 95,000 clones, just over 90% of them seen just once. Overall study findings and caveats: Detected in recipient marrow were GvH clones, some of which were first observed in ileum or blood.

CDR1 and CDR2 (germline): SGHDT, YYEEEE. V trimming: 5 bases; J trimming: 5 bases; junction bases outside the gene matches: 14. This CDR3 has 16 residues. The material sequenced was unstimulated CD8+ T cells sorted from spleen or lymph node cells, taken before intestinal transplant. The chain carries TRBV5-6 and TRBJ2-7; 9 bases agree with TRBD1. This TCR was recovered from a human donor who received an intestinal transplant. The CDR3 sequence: CASRAGQGNLPHEQYF. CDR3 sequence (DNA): TGTGCCAGCAGGGCAGGACAGGGGAATCTCCCCCACGAGCAGTACTTC.